This TCR beta chain derives from a study of T cells in narcolepsy (dated by TCRdb to 2016 to 2019). Study-level background: Patients with narcolepsy type 1 or type 2 (NT1, NT2) and healthy control donors were enrolled in the study. Autoreactive T cells targeting hypocretin neuron self-antigens (hypocretin, TRIB2) were sought in narcolepsy patients, and TCR Vbeta sequencing was used to track clonotypes in blood and CSF.

Paper-wide results and their limitations: Some blood memory CD4+ repertoires from patients and controls contained no sequences matching autoreactive T cell clones. Plots that compared CSF and blood CD4+ T cell clonotypes from the same patient highlighted HCRT-specific and TRIB2-specific autoreactive clonotypes. Autoreactive clonotypes were reported to be detected serially in the blood of the same patients and of different patients, but not in the blood of healthy controls. Numbers of sequenced blood memory CD4+ clonotypes were comparable, averaging around 42,000 in patients and 33,354 in controls.

Memory CD4+ T cells were sorted ex vivo from peripheral blood of narcolepsy patients and healthy controls for TCR Vbeta sequencing. The germline V gene specifies KGHSH as CDR1 and LQKENI as CDR2. The CDR3 starts with the cysteine, ends with the phenylalanine, and has 16 residues. Only the CDR3 portion is preserved as DNA: 48 bases, with reading frame beginning at the first base. Cut back by 4 bases and 5 bases, the V and J ends lie 15 bases apart. Comments on this clone: Its cognate antigen has yet to be identified. No much larger clone is present one base from it, and per-base qualities are unavailable.

Library preparation was by the immunoSEQ multiplex PCR assay. The table comes from immuneACCESS by way of TCRdb, which keeps in-frame sequences with V and J called. Part of the clones is missing from these tables; in studies checked, under half for an unresolved V gene and the rest for unknown reasons. The sample records nearly 25,000 clones, approximately 60% of which are singletons. The ten largest clones add up to 12% of the sample. The sample consisted of memory (CD45RA-) CD4+ T cells from blood. The sample's cell subset or site label, decoded: memory T cells sorted ex vivo from peripheral blood. The chain was built from TRBV18 and TRBJ1-6, with no reliable assignment of the D segment. The TCR sequence derives from a human donor in good health. The CDR3 region reads CASSLRIGSDNSPLHF. The base sequence is TGTGCCAGCTCACTTCGGATCGGCAGCGATAATTCACCCCTCCACTTT.